These T cell receptor beta chains were read from a single sample in a study of Ad26.COV2.S vaccination and SARS-CoV-2 variants. The table came from immunoSEQ multiplex PCR; TCRdb's copy has only in-frame clones and leaves some out. The sample lists a few hundred thousand clones; 88% were seen once. The input for sequencing was peripheral blood, taken in a trial of Ad26.COV2.S vaccine versus placebo. The source of these receptors is a person between 18 and 59 years old who received the Ad26.COV2.S COVID-19 vaccine or a placebo. CDR3s include the opening cysteine and the closing phenylalanine or tryptophan. Each record gives: V gene, J gene, clone size, D gene, CDR3 protein, CDR3 DNA. D genes are given only for firm matches. Some rows have no size entry. The others give once, few or many, or a class for an expanded clone.

v_call: TRBV3-1/TRBV3-2
j_call: TRBJ1-3
clone_size: once
d_call: TRBD1
cdr3_aa: CASSLIRGPGNTIYF
cdr3_nt: TGTGCCAGCAGCCTCATCAGGGGGCCCGGAAACACCATATATTTT

v_call: TRBV9
j_call: TRBJ2-2
clone_size: once
d_call: TRBD2
cdr3_aa: CASSVDPAGGNTGELFF
cdr3_nt: TGTGCCAGCAGCGTAGACCCAGCGGGGGGGAACACCGGGGAGCTGTTTTTT

v_call: TRBV11-2
j_call: TRBJ2-2
clone_size: -
d_call: -
cdr3_aa: CASSPSGTEINTGELFF
cdr3_nt: TGTGCCAGCAGCCCCTCCGGGACCGAAATAAACACCGGGGAGCTGTTTTTT

v_call: TRBV5-1
j_call: TRBJ2-2
clone_size: -
d_call: TRBD2
cdr3_aa: CASSSSGGVPGGELFF
cdr3_nt: TGCGCCAGCAGCTCAAGCGGGGGGGTCCCTGGCGGGGAGCTGTTTTTT

v_call: TRBV9
j_call: TRBJ2-7
clone_size: -
d_call: -
cdr3_aa: CASSVGRGLNEQYF
cdr3_nt: TGTGCCAGCAGCGTCGGGAGGGGGCTGAACGAGCAGTACTTC

v_call: TRBV5-6
j_call: TRBJ2-7
clone_size: -
d_call: -
cdr3_aa: CASSFIRGEQYF
cdr3_nt: TGTGCCAGCAGCTTTATTAGGGGCGAGCAGTACTTC

v_call: TRBV10-3
j_call: TRBJ2-7
clone_size: few
d_call: -
cdr3_aa: CAIRGEGNEQYF
cdr3_nt: TGTGCCATCAGGGGTGAAGGGAACGAGCAGTACTTC

v_call: TRBV7-9
j_call: TRBJ1-2
clone_size: -
d_call: TRBD1
cdr3_aa: CASSLGAQGALGFYGYTF
cdr3_nt: TGTGCCAGCAGCTTAGGGGCGCAGGGGGCGCTTGGATTCTATGGCTACACCTTC

v_call: TRBV5-1
j_call: TRBJ2-3
clone_size: -
d_call: -
cdr3_aa: CASRPGADTQYF
cdr3_nt: TGCGCCAGCAGGCCAGGGGCAGATACGCAGTATTTT

v_call: TRBV6-5
j_call: TRBJ2-7
clone_size: -
d_call: TRBD2
cdr3_aa: CASRPERGFSYEQYF
cdr3_nt: TGTGCCAGCAGGCCGGAGCGGGGGTTTAGCTACGAGCAGTACTTC

v_call: TRBV7-3
j_call: TRBJ2-1
clone_size: -
d_call: -
cdr3_aa: CASSPRGPPLDDEQFF
cdr3_nt: TGTGCCAGCAGCCCGAGGGGCCCACCCCTGGATGATGAGCAGTTCTTC

v_call: TRBV6-4
j_call: TRBJ1-2
clone_size: -
d_call: -
cdr3_aa: CASRRSTAEAYGYTF
cdr3_nt: TGTGCCAGCAGACGTTCCACCGCCGAAGCTTATGGCTACACCTTC

v_call: TRBV3-1/TRBV3-2
j_call: TRBJ2-1
clone_size: -
d_call: TRBD2
cdr3_aa: CASSQEPAGGRQFF
cdr3_nt: TGTGCCAGCAGCCAAGAGCCAGCGGGGGGGCGACAGTTCTTC

v_call: TRBV15
j_call: TRBJ2-2
clone_size: few
d_call: -
cdr3_aa: CATSSTNTGELFF
cdr3_nt: TGTGCCACCAGCAGTACAAACACCGGGGAGCTGTTTTTT

v_call: TRBV4-3
j_call: TRBJ1-4
clone_size: -
d_call: TRBD1
cdr3_aa: CASSRTGGFSEKLFF
cdr3_nt: TGCGCCAGCAGCCGGACAGGGGGCTTTTCCGAAAAACTGTTTTTT